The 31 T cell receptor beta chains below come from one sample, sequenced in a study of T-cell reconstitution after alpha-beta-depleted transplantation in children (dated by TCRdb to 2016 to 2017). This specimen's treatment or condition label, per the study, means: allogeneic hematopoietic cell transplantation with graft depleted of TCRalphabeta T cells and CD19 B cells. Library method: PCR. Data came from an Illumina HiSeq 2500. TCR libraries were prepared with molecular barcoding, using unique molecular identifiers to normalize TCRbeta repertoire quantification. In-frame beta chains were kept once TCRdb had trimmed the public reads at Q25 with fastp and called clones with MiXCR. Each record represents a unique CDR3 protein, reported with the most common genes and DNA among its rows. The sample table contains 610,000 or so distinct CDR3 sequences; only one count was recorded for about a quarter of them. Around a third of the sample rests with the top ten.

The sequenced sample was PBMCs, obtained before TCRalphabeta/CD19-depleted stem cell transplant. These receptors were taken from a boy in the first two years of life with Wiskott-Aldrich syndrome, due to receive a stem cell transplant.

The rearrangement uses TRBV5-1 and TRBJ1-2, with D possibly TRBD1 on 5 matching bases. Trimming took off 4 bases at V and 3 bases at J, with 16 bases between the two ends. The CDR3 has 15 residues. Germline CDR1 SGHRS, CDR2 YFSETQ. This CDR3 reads CASSPDGTADYGYTF. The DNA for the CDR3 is TGCGCCAGCAGCCCGGACGGGACGGCCGACTATGGCTACACCTTC.

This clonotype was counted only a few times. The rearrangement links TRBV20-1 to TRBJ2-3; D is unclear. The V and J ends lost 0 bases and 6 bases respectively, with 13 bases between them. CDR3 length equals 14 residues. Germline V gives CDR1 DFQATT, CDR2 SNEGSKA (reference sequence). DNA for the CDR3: TGCAGTGCTAGAGATGGCAAAGTTGTGGATACGCAGTATTTT. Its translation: CSARDGKVVDTQYF.

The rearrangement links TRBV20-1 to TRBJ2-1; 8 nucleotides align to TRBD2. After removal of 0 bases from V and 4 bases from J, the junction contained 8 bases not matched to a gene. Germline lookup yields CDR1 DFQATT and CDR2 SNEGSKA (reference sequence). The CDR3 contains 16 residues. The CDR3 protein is CSARDRREVRYNEQFF. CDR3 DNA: TGCAGTGCTAGAGATAGGCGGGAGGTGAGATACAATGAGCAGTTCTTC.

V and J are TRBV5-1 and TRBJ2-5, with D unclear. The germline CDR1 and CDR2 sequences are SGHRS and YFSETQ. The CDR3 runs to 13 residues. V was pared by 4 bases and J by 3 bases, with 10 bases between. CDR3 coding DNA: TGCGCCAGCAGCGGCAGAGAAAAAGAGACCCAGTACTTC. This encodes CASSGREKETQYF.

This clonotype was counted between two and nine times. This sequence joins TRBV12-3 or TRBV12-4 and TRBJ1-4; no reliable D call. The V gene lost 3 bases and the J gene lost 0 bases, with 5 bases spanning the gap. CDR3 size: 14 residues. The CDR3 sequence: CASSLRPTNEKLFF. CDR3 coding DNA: TGTGCCAGCAGTTTGCGTCCAACTAATGAAAAACTGTTTTTT.

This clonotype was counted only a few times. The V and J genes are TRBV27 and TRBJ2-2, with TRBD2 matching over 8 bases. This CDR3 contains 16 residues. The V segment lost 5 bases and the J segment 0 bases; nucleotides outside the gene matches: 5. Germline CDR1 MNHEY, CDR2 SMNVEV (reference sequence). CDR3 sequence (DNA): TGTGCCAGCAGTCCTCTGGGACTAGCGAACACCGGGGAGCTGTTTTTT. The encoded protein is CASSPLGLANTGELFF.

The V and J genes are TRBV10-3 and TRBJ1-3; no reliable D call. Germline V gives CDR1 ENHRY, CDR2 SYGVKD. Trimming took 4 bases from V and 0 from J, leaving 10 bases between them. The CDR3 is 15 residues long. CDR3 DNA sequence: TGTGCCATCAGTGCTGACGGAATCTCTGGAAACACCATATATTTT. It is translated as CAISADGISGNTIYF.

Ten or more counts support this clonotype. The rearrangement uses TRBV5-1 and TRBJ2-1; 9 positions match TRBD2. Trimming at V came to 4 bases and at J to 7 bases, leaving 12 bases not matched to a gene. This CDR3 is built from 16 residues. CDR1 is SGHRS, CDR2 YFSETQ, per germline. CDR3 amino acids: CASSLIAGALLNEQFF. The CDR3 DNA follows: TGCGCCAGCAGCCTAATAGCGGGAGCCCTTTTGAATGAGCAGTTCTTC.

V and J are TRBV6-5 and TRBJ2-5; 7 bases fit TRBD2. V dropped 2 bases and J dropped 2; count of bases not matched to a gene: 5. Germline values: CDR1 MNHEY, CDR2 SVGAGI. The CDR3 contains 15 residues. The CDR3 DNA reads TGTGCCAGCAGTTACCCTAGCGGTCGTCAAGAGACCCAGTACTTC. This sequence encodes CASSYPSGRQETQYF.

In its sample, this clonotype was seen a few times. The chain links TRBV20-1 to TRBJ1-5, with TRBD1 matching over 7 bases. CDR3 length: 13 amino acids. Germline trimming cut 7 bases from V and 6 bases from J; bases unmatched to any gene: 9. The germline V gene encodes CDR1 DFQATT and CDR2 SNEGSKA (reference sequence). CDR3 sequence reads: CSVRTGAGQPQHF. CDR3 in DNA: TGCAGTGTTCGAACAGGGGCTGGTCAGCCCCAGCATTTT.

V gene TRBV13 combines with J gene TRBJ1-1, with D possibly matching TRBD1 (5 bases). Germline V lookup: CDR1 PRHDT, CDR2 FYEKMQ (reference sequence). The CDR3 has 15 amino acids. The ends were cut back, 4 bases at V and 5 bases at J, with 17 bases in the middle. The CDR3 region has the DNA TGTGCCAGCAGCTATGAACCGGGGGGAGGGACTGAAGCTTTCTTT. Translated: CASSYEPGGGTEAFF.

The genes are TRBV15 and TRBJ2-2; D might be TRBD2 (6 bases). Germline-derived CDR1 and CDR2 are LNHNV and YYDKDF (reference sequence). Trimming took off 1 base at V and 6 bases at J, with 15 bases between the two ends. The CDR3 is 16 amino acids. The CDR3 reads CATSRGGGLIAGELFF. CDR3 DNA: TGTGCCACCAGCAGAGGTGGAGGGTTAATCGCCGGGGAGCTGTTTTTT.

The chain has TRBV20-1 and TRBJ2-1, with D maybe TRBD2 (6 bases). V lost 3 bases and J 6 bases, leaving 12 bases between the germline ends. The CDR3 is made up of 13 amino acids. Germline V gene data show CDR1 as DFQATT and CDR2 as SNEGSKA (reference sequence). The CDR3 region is CSASRGEFNEQFF. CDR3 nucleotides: TGCAGTGCTAGCCGCGGGGAGTTCAATGAGCAGTTCTTC.

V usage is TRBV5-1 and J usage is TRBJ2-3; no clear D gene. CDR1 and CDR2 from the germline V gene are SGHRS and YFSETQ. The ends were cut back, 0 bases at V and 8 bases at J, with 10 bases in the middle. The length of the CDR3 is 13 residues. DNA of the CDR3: TGCGCCAGCAGCTTGGTAGCCGGTTCTACGCAGTATTTT. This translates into CASSLVAGSTQYF.

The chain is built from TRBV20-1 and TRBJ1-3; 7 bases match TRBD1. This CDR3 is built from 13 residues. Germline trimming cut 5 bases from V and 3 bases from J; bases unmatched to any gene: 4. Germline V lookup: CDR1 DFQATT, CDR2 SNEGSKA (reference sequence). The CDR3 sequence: CSAHRGGGNTIYF. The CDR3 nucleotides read TGCAGTGCTCACAGGGGTGGTGGAAACACCATATATTTT.

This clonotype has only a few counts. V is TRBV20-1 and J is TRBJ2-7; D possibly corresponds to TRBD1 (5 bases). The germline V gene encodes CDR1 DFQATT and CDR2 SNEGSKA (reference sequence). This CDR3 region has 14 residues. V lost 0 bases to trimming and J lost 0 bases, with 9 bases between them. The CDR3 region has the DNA TGCAGTGCTAGAGAGCAGGGAACCTCCTACGAGCAGTACTTC. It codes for CSAREQGTSYEQYF.

The CDR3 DNA is TGTGCCAGCAGCCGGACAGGGAGAATAAATGAGCAGTTCTTC. It is translated as CASSRTGRINEQFF. This chain uses TRBV12-3 or TRBV12-4 with TRBJ2-1; TRBD1 agrees at 8 bases. With V trimmed by 6 bases and J by 7 bases, 8 bases remained unmatched. CDR3 length: 14 residues.

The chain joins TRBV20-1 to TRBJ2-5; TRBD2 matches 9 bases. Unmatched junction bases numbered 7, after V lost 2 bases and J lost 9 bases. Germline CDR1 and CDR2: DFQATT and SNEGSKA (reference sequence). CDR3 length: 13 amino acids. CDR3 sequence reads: CSARTSGQGPQYF. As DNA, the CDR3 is TGCAGTGCTAGAACTAGCGGGCAGGGGCCCCAGTACTTC.

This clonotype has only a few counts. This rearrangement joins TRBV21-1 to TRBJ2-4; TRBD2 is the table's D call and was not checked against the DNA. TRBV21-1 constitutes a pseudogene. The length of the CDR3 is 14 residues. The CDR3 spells CASGPTSQGNIQYF. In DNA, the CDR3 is TGTGCCAGTGGGCCTACCTCGCAAGGAAACATTCAGTACTTC.

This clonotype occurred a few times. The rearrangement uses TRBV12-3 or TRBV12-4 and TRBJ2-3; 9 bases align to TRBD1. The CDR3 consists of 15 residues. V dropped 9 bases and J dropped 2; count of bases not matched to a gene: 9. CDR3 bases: TGTGCCAGTAAGAGAACAGGGGGCGACACAGATACGCAGTATTTT. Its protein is CASKRTGGDTDTQYF.

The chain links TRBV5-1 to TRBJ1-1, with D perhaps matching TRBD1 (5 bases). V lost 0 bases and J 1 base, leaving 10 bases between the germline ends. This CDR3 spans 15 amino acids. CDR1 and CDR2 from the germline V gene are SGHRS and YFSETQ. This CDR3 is CASSLDGAWNTEAFF. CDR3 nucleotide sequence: TGCGCCAGCAGCTTGGATGGGGCTTGGAACACTGAAGCTTTCTTT.

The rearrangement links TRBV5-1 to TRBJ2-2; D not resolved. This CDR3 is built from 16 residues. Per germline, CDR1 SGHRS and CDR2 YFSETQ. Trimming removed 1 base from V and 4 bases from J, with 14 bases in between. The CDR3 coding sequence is TGCGCCAGCAGCTTGATTGTGGGTAGTGGCACCGGGGAGCTGTTTTTT. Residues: CASSLIVGSGTGELFF.

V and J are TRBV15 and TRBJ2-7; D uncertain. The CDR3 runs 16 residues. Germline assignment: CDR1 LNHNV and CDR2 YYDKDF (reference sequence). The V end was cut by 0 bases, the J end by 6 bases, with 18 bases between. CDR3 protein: CATSRESFRPSGEQYF. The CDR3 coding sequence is TGTGCCACCAGCAGAGAGTCTTTTCGCCCATCGGGCGAGCAGTACTTC. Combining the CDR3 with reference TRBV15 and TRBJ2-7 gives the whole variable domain DAMVIQNPRYQVTQFGKPVTLSCSQTLNHNVMYWYQQKSSQAPKLLFHYYDKDFNNEADTPDNFQSRRPNTSFCFLDIRSPGLGDTAMYLCATSRESFRPSGEQYFGPGTRLTVT.

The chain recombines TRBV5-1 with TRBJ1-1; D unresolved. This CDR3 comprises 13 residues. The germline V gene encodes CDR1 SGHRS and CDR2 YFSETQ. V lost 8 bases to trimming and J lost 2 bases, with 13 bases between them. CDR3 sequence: CARSRHTNTEAFF. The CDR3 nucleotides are TGCGCCAGGAGCCGACATACCAACACTGAAGCTTTCTTT.

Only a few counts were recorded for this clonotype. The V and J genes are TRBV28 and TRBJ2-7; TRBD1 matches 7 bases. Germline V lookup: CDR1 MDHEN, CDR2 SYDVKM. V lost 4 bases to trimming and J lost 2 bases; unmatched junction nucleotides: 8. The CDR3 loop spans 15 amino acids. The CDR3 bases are TGTGCCAGCAGTTCGACAGGGATCGGGGCCTACGAGCAGTACTTC. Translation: CASSSTGIGAYEQYF.

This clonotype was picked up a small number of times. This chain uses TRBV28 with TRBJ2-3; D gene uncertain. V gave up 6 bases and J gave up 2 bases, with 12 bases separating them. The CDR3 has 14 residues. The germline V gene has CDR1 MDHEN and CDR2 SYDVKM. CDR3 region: CASSLRVHTDTQYF. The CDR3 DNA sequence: TGTGCCAGCAGCCTAAGAGTCCACACAGATACGCAGTATTTT.

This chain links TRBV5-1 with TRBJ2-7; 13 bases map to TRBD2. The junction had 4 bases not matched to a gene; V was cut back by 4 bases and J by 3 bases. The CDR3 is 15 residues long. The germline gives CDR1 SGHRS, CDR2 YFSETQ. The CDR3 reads CASSPLAGGGYEQYF. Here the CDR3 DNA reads TGCGCCAGCAGCCCACTAGCGGGAGGGGGCTACGAGCAGTACTTC.

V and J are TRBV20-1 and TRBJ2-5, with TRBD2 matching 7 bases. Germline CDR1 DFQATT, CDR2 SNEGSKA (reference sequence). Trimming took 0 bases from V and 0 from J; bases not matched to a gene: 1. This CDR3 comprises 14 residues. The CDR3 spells CSARDGTNQETQYF. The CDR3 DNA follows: TGCAGTGCTAGAGATGGGACTAACCAAGAGACCCAGTACTTC.

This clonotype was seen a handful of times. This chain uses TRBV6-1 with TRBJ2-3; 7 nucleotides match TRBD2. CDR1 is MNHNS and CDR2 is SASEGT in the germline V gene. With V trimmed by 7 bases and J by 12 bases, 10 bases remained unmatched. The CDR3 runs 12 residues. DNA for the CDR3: TGTGCCAGCACCCCTCGGGGAGGGTCCCAGTATTTT. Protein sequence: CASTPRGGSQYF.

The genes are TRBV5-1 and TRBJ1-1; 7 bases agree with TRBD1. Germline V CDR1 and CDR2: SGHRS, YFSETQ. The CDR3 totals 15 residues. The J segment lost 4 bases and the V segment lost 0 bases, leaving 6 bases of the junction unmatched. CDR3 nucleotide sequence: TGCGCCAGCAGCTTGGAACCGGGACAGTTCACTGAAGCTTTCTTT. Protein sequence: CASSLEPGQFTEAFF.

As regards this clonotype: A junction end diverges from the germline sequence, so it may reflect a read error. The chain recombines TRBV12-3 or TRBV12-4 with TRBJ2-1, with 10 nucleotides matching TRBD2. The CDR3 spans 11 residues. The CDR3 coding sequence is TGTGCCAGCAGCCTCAGCGGGAGGGCCCTCTTC. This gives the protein CASSLSGRALF.